Listed here are 28 T cell receptor beta chains from one sample, sequenced in a study of cytomegalovirus exposure and HLA in healthy donors. The PCR was carried out with 60 Vbeta primers and 13 Jbeta primers. Profiling relied on immunoSEQ multiplex PCR, and the TCRdb table lists in-frame clones only, not all of them. This table holds about 160,000 clones, around 80% found once. Sequencing was performed on PBMCs. These receptors came from a girl between 5 and 17 years old in good health and CMV-seropositive.

This chain connects TRBV2 to TRBJ1-1, with a possible D match to TRBD1 (5 bases). CDR3 size: 13 residues. The germline V gene encodes CDR1 SNHLY and CDR2 FYNNEI. The ends were cut back, 4 bases at V and 5 bases at J, with 11 bases in the middle. CDR3 residues: CASSGQEGTEAFF. The CDR3 DNA follows: TGTGCCAGCAGTGGTCAGGAGGGGACTGAAGCTTTCTTT.

The table lists this clone with a count of one. The CDR3: CASRRGQDGYTF. In DNA, the CDR3 is TGTGCCAGCCGCAGGGGGCAGGATGGCTACACCTTC. The V and J genes are TRBV2 and TRBJ1-2, with TRBD1 matching over 8 bases. The V gene's germline CDR1 is SNHLY and CDR2 FYNNEI. J gave up 6 bases and V 8 bases, and 5 bases lay outside the gene matches. CDR3 length equals 12 residues.

In this sample, this clone turned up a few times. The J gene is TRBJ1-3, the V gene TRBV7-9; 7 bases are a match to TRBD1. V was clipped by 5 bases and J by 0 bases; unmatched bases: 4. Germline V CDR1 and CDR2: SEHNR, FQNEAQ (reference sequence). The CDR3 is made up of 15 amino acids. CDR3 bases: TGTGCCAGCAGCCCGACAGGGCTCTCTGGAAACACCATATATTTT. Protein: CASSPTGLSGNTIYF.

This rearrangement joins TRBV5-4 to TRBJ2-2; tentative D call: TRBD2 (5 bases). The CDR3 contains 16 residues. V lost 3 bases and J lost 1, with 13 bases in between. The germline V gene encodes CDR1 SGHNT and CDR2 YYREEE (reference sequence). CDR3 residues: CASSSEAEVNTGELFF. In DNA form, the CDR3 reads TGTGCCAGCAGCTCGGAAGCGGAAGTGAACACCGGGGAGCTGTTTTTT.

The chain uses TRBV7-9 and TRBJ1-2; no firm D call. The CDR3 is 14 residues long. Per the germline V gene, CDR1 is SEHNR and CDR2 is FQNEAQ (reference sequence). V was trimmed by 5 bases and J by 1 base, leaving 11 bases between them. The CDR3 DNA reads TGTGCCAGCAGCATGGTGGGCTATAACTATGGCTACACCTTC. Its translation: CASSMVGYNYGYTF.

This chain links TRBV28 with TRBJ1-1; D gene uncertain. The V end was cut by 5 bases, the J end by 4 bases, with 5 bases between. The germline V gene has CDR1 MDHEN and CDR2 SYDVKM. The CDR3 extends over 11 amino acids. The CDR3, as DNA: TGTGCCAGCAGTATCTTCACTGAAGCTTTCTTT. Translating it yields CASSIFTEAFF.

The chain links TRBV19 to TRBJ1-5; 8 bases line up with TRBD1. The length of the CDR3 is 15 residues. Germline V gives CDR1 LNHDA, CDR2 SQIVND (reference sequence). After removal of 0 bases from V and 7 bases from J, the junction contained 5 bases not matched to a gene. In DNA form, the CDR3 reads TGTGCCAGTAGTATAGACAGGGGGCGAAAACAGCCCCAGCATTTT. Its protein product is CASSIDRGRKQPQHF.

This chain uses TRBV27 with TRBJ2-1, with TRBD1 matching 9 bases. CDR3 length: 15 amino acids. Germline trimming cut 0 bases from V and 8 bases from J; bases unmatched to any gene: 5. Germline V gene data show CDR1 as MNHEY and CDR2 as SMNVEV (reference sequence). CDR3 bases: TGTGCCAGCAGTTTATCGGGACAGGGACGGGATGAGCAGTTCTTC. This encodes CASSLSGQGRDEQFF.

This clone was observed a few times. The CDR3 loop reads CASSPQLGLAIADTQYF. In DNA, the CDR3 is TGTGCCAGCAGCCCTCAGTTGGGGCTAGCGATCGCAGATACGCAGTATTTT. The V call is TRBV7-8, the J call TRBJ2-3, with D perhaps matching TRBD2 (6 bases). V was pared by 5 bases and J by 4 bases, with 22 bases between. This CDR3 spans 17 amino acids. CDR1 is SGHVS, CDR2 FQNEAQ, per germline.

The chain links TRBV5-1 to TRBJ1-1; 7 nucleotides match TRBD1. With V trimmed by 6 bases and J by 9 bases, 8 bases remained unmatched. Germline loops: CDR1 SGHRS, CDR2 YFSETQ. This CDR3 has 12 amino acids. The CDR3 DNA is TGCGCCAGCAACATTGAACAGGGGAAAGCTTTCTTT. The encoded protein is CASNIEQGKAFF.

The V and J genes are TRBV23-1 and TRBJ1-5; 7 bases agree with TRBD1. TRBV23-1 is labeled an ORF, and its function is uncertain. The length of the CDR3 is 16 residues. J was trimmed by 7 bases and V by 0 bases; bases with no gene match: 9. The CDR3 region has the DNA TGCGCCAGCAGTCAATCGGCGCCAGGGGGGCGGCAGCCCCAGCATTTT. Amino acid sequence: CASSQSAPGGRQPQHF.

CDR3 coding DNA: TGTGCCAGCAGTACGGCTGGTGGAGGTACCGGGGAGCTGTTTTTT. Amino acid sequence: CASSTAGGGTGELFF. The V call is TRBV7-9, the J call TRBJ2-2, with D maybe TRBD2 (5 bases). The CDR3 covers 15 residues. With 6 bases removed from V and 5 bases from J, the gap between germline ends came to 16 bases. Germline V gene lookup returns CDR1 SEHNR and CDR2 FQNEAQ (reference sequence).

The DNA of the CDR3 is TGTGCCACCTTAGACAGGTATAGCAATCAGCCCCAGCATTTT. Translation gives CATLDRYSNQPQHF. This chain joins TRBV6-5 and TRBJ1-5; D may be TRBD1 (6 bases). Germline CDR1 is MNHEY and CDR2 is SVGAGI. The CDR3 sequence is 14 residues long. Between the trimmed V and J ends, which lost 10 bases and 0 bases, there was a span of 13 bases.

V is TRBV29-1 and J is TRBJ2-5; weak D call: TRBD1 (5 bases). Trimming shortened V by 6 bases and J by 1 base, and 9 bases separated the two germline ends. Per germline, CDR1 SQVTM and CDR2 ANQGSEA. The CDR3 sequence is 12 residues long. CDR3 in DNA: TGCAGCGTCGACAGTCCCCAAGAGACCCAGTACTTC. This codes for CSVDSPQETQYF.

This chain connects TRBV5-1 to TRBJ2-1, with D unresolved. Per germline, CDR1 SGHRS and CDR2 YFSETQ. V lost 1 base, J lost 8 bases, and 7 bases lay in between. CDR3 length: 12 residues. The CDR3 spells CASSLYLDEQFF. The CDR3 DNA follows: TGCGCCAGCAGCTTGTATCTCGATGAGCAGTTCTTC.

The chain links TRBV19 to TRBJ2-3; D is perhaps TRBD2 (5 bases). The CDR3 is 15 amino acids. V lost 1 base and J lost 2, with 10 bases in between. Germline V gives CDR1 LNHDA, CDR2 SQIVND (reference sequence). The CDR3 spells CASSIGYRDTDTQYF. DNA for the CDR3: TGTGCCAGTAGTATAGGATACCGGGACACAGATACGCAGTATTTT.

The chain uses TRBV6-5 and TRBJ1-1; 7 bases align to TRBD1. This CDR3 has 14 residues. Unmatched junction bases numbered 5, after V lost 2 bases and J lost 5 bases. Germline V lookup: CDR1 MNHEY, CDR2 SVGAGI. The CDR3 loop reads CASSYTTGQTEAFF. CDR3 DNA sequence: TGTGCCAGCAGTTACACGACAGGGCAAACTGAAGCTTTCTTT.

The chain combines TRBV5-1 with TRBJ1-1; no clear D gene. The V and J ends lost 0 bases and 7 bases respectively, with 10 bases between them. This CDR3 contains 13 residues. Germline V gene sequence: CDR1 SGHRS, CDR2 YFSETQ. In DNA form, the CDR3 reads TGCGCCAGCAGCTTGGGGTCCGCGGTTGAAGCTTTCTTT. Protein: CASSLGSAVEAFF.

This clone has just a few counts. The rearrangement uses TRBV5-1 and TRBJ2-1, with 9 positions matching TRBD2. Germline assignment: CDR1 SGHRS and CDR2 YFSETQ. The CDR3 covers 15 residues. V shed 4 bases and J 6 bases; nucleotides not matched to a gene: 8. Written as DNA, the CDR3 is TGCGCCAGCAGCACGACTTCGGGACTAGCCAATGAGCAGTTCTTC. Translation: CASSTTSGLANEQFF.

The chain joins TRBV11-2 to TRBJ2-5; maybe TRBD1 (6 bases). Germline V gene lookup returns CDR1 SGHAT and CDR2 FQNNGV. Trimming removed 3 bases from V and 4 bases from J, with 18 bases in between. The CDR3 is made up of 16 amino acids. The CDR3 loop is CASSFSTGQGLETQYF. The CDR3 nucleotides read TGTGCCAGCAGCTTTTCAACGGGACAAGGCCTAGAGACCCAGTACTTC.

This clone was seen once. This chain links TRBV19 with TRBJ1-1, with no clear D. The germline CDR1 and CDR2 sequences are LNHDA and SQIVND (reference sequence). The CDR3 contains 13 residues. V was pared by 4 bases and J by 0 bases, with 6 bases between. The CDR3: CASSTQMNTEAFF. DNA of the CDR3: TGTGCCAGTAGTACACAGATGAACACTGAAGCTTTCTTT.

This chain uses TRBV7-3 with TRBJ2-7; TRBD1 matches 8 bases. The CDR3 runs 13 residues. V dropped 4 bases and J dropped 10; count of bases not matched to a gene: 9. Per the germline V gene, CDR1 is SGHTA and CDR2 is FQGTGA. The CDR3 coding sequence is TGTGCCAGCAGCTGGATCCAGGGGGCTAGTCAGTACTTC. Protein product: CASSWIQGASQYF.

The sample holds one count of this clone. J is TRBJ2-7 and V is TRBV30; no firm D call. Trimming shortened V by 0 bases and J by 1 base, and 7 bases separated the two germline ends. The V gene's germline CDR1 is GTSNPN and CDR2 SVGIG (reference sequence). The CDR3 loop spans 13 amino acids. CDR3 coding DNA: TGTGCCTGGAGTGTCGATAGTTCCTACGAGCAGTACTTC. Its protein is CAWSVDSSYEQYF.

The chain combines TRBV6-5 with TRBJ1-2; no clear D gene. Germline V gives CDR1 MNHEY, CDR2 SVGAGI. The length of the CDR3 is 16 residues. The germline V and J ends were trimmed by 0 bases and 0 bases, with 11 bases remaining between them. CDR3 residues: CASSYSLGRANYGYTF. The CDR3 DNA reads as TGTGCCAGCAGTTACTCGCTAGGGAGAGCTAACTATGGCTACACCTTC.

The chain joins TRBV7-2 to TRBJ2-7; 11 nucleotides line up with TRBD1. The CDR3 contains 13 residues. CDR1 is SGHTA, CDR2 FQGNSA, per germline. V lost 8 bases, J lost 4 bases, and 4 bases stayed unmatched. CDR3 sequence reads: CASGTGGWYEQYF. DNA for the CDR3: TGTGCCAGCGGGACAGGGGGTTGGTACGAGCAGTACTTC.

The chain employs TRBV6-1 and TRBJ1-3; maybe TRBD1 (6 bases). The CDR3 length is 15 residues. Trimming pared 3 bases from V and 1 base from J, leaving 10 bases between. Germline V gene lookup returns CDR1 MNHNS and CDR2 SASEGT. CDR3 in DNA: TGTGCCAGCAGTGAGGGGACACTTTCTGGAAACACCATATATTTT. Its translation is CASSEGTLSGNTIYF.

The chain employs TRBV5-6 and TRBJ2-7; a weak D match, TRBD1 (6 bases). The germline V and J ends were trimmed by 4 bases and 3 bases, with 20 bases remaining between them. CDR1 and CDR2 (germline): SGHDT, YYEEEE. The CDR3 has 16 amino acids. The CDR3: CASSRLRDTDSYEQYF. The CDR3 DNA sequence: TGTGCCAGCAGCCGTTTAAGGGACACCGATAGCTACGAGCAGTACTTC.

This rearrangement joins TRBV9 to TRBJ2-7, with D possibly being TRBD2 (5 bases). Germline lookup yields CDR1 SGDLS and CDR2 YYNGEE. The CDR3 covers 15 residues. Trimming stripped 0 bases from V and 4 bases from J, with 14 bases between. For the CDR3, the DNA is TGTGCCAGCAGCGTAGAGAGTAGCGCGACGTACGAGCAGTACTTC. Its protein product is CASSVESSATYEQYF.